This T cell receptor beta chain came from a study of tumor-infiltrating lymphocytes in primary liver carcinoma. RNA was extracted from whole blood without cell sorting, alongside germline DNA. The study's findings and limits: Relative to tumor region pairs, the tumor-adjacent and tumor-blood pairs showed overlap that was lower. Tumor tissue displayed a significantly greater top-250-clone fraction than blood (p = 0.039).

Germline V gives CDR1 MNHNS, CDR2 SASEGT. This CDR3 spans 15 amino acids. This clonotype is a singleton in its sample. Its antigen is not known. This may be a read error, as it is one base from a much larger clone. TCR beta cDNA was made from 450 to 550 ng total RNA with a constant-region primer. Three-round nested multiplex PCR performed with slightly modified ARM-PCR produced the TCR beta libraries. The opening two PCR rounds, around 11 cycles each, paired TRBV1-TRBV30 forward primers with a C-beta reverse primer. TCRdb re-analysed the multiplex PCR reads in MiXCR, keeping a single row per CDR3 protein. The sample includes fewer than 350,000 distinct CDR3 sequences, 60% to 80% of them seen just once.

This TCR was sampled from a middle-aged man with primary liver carcinoma and hepatitis B virus infection. The sample comprised peripheral blood. The chain carries TRBV6-1 and TRBJ1-1, with D maybe TRBD1 (6 bases). CDR3 loop: CVSSVLRGGDTEAFF. In DNA form, the CDR3 reads TGTGTCAGCAGTGTACTCAGGGGAGGAGATACTGAAGCTTTCTTT.